This T cell receptor beta chain emerged from a study of cytomegalovirus exposure and HLA in healthy donors. Whole-study findings and limits: There were some public TCRs occurring in many donors, but most TCR sequences were rare. The classifier reportedly diagnosed cytomegalovirus status with high sensitivity and specificity. A later examination showed that TCR association rates differed by HLA locus, with DRB1 most and HLA-C fewest.

To note about this clone: The target antigen is unknown.

The PCR ran on 60 Vbeta and 13 Jbeta primers. Using immunoSEQ multiplex PCR, the repertoire was profiled, and TCRdb retains in-frame clones only, with some absent. The table has 150,000 or so clones, around two thirds seen once. The CDR3 covers 15 residues. Germline CDR1 and CDR2: SGHAT and FQDESV (reference sequence). Trimming pared 3 bases from V and 7 bases from J, leaving 18 bases between. The TCR was taken from a man aged 25-45 years in good health and CMV-seropositive. V usage is TRBV11-1 and J usage is TRBJ1-1; no reliable D call. Sample: PBMCs. CDR3 residues: CASSFRHNERGEAFF. The CDR3 nucleotides read TGTGCCAGCAGCTTCCGCCACAACGAGAGAGGTGAAGCTTTCTTT. The full variable domain, its missing parts supplied by reference TRBV11-1 and TRBJ1-1, is EAEVAQSPRYKITEKSQAVAFWCDPISGHATLYWYRQILGQGPELLVQFQDESVVDDSQLPKDRFSAERLKGVDSTLKIQPAELGDSAMYLCASSFRHNERGEAFFGQGTRLTVV.